This T cell receptor beta chain was found in a study of cytomegalovirus exposure and HLA in healthy donors. Germline CDR1 is SGHNT and CDR2 is YYREEE (reference sequence). The CDR3 runs 16 residues. Trimming cost V 4 bases and J 1 base, with 16 bases left between them. Amplification used 60 Vbeta primers and 13 Jbeta primers. Produced via immunoSEQ multiplex PCR; TCRdb's table is partial and in-frame only. The profile shows approximately 150,000 clones, roughly 80% of them singletons. Material: PBMCs. This sequence originates from a male donor in good health and CMV-seronegative. The rearrangement links TRBV5-4 to TRBJ2-3, with D possibly being TRBD1 (6 bases). CDR3 nucleotide sequence: TGTGCCAGCAGCCTTCCCTCAGGGGTTGGCACAGATACGCAGTATTTT. It is translated as CASSLPSGVGTDTQYF.